The 23 T cell receptor beta chains given below trace back to one sample, sequenced in a study of control samples from healthy donors and cancer patients. The assay was immunoSEQ multiplex PCR, and TCRdb's table has in-frame clones only and misses some. Among 75,000 to 95,000 clones listed, roughly 93% were seen once. Sequenced material: blood. All receptors come from a young woman in good health.

J is TRBJ2-1 and V is TRBV24-1; D uncertain. Trimming took 3 bases from V and 5 from J, leaving 10 bases between them. The CDR3 loop spans 14 amino acids. Germline V CDR1 and CDR2: KGHDR, SFDVKD. CDR3 in DNA: TGTGCCACCAGTGATCCTTCTAGTGACAATGAGCAGTTCTTC. Amino acids: CATSDPSSDNEQFF.

This clone is a singleton in its sample. The chain uses TRBV19 and TRBJ1-1; 7 bases align to TRBD1. The J segment lost 4 bases and the V segment lost 4 bases, leaving 9 bases of the junction unmatched. The germline V gene encodes CDR1 LNHDA and CDR2 SQIVND (reference sequence). The CDR3 totals 15 residues. The chain's CDR3 is CASSTITGAATEAFF. CDR3 sequence (DNA): TGTGCCAGTAGTACCATCACAGGGGCCGCCACTGAAGCTTTCTTT.

The V and J genes are TRBV6-5 and TRBJ2-5, with D possibly being TRBD2 (5 bases). Trimming pared 6 bases from V and 2 bases from J, leaving 10 bases between. The length of the CDR3 is 13 residues. CDR1 is MNHEY, CDR2 SVGAGI, per germline. This chain's CDR3 is CASSVPGQETQYF. The CDR3, as DNA: TGTGCCAGCAGCGTTCCGGGGCAAGAGACCCAGTACTTC.

J is TRBJ1-1 and V is TRBV5-4, with 7 bases aligning to TRBD1. V lost 3 bases and J lost 3; bases outside the gene matches: 8. Germline V gene sequence: CDR1 SGHNT, CDR2 YYREEE (reference sequence). The CDR3 has 15 residues. The CDR3 loop is CASSSTGRSDTEAFF. CDR3 bases: TGTGCCAGCAGCTCGACAGGGAGGTCAGACACTGAAGCTTTCTTT.

This CDR3 is CASTTRDRASNEQFF. The CDR3 DNA reads as TGTGCCAGCACCACCCGGGACAGGGCCTCCAATGAGCAGTTCTTC. This chain joins TRBV28 and TRBJ2-1; the match to TRBD1 covers 9 bases. The V and J ends lost 7 bases and 6 bases, in that order; junction bases with no gene match: 10. The CDR3 runs 15 residues. CDR1 and CDR2 from the germline V gene are MDHEN and SYDVKM.

This chain connects TRBV19 to TRBJ1-1; D is unresolved. The CDR3 runs 15 residues. The ends were cut back, 4 bases at V and 6 bases at J, with 18 bases in the middle. Germline assignment: CDR1 LNHDA and CDR2 SQIVND (reference sequence). The CDR3 here is CASSTPRAGRPEAFF. The CDR3 region has the DNA TGTGCCAGTAGTACCCCTCGGGCCGGGAGGCCTGAAGCTTTCTTT.

J is TRBJ2-7 and V is TRBV9, with 9 bases identical to TRBD1. Germline CDR1 reads SGDLS; CDR2 reads YYNGEE. V was pared by 0 bases and J by 2 bases, with 6 bases of the junction left unmatched. This CDR3 has 16 residues. The CDR3 here is CASSVGPGQGTYEQYF. The CDR3 bases are TGTGCCAGCAGCGTAGGCCCGGGACAGGGCACCTACGAGCAGTACTTC.

The chain couples TRBV3-1 (or the pseudogene TRBV3-2) to TRBJ2-7, with D perhaps TRBD1 (6 bases). V shed 1 base and J shed 0 bases, with 10 bases lying between them. There are 15 residues in the CDR3. Per germline, CDR1 LGHDT and CDR2 YNNKEL (reference sequence). The CDR3 nucleotides read TGTGCCAGCAGCCAAGGACAGGTTGGCTCCTACGAGCAGTACTTC. It encodes CASSQGQVGSYEQYF.

The chain has TRBV6-1 and TRBJ1-6; 7 nucleotides agree with TRBD1. V shed 3 bases, J shed 7 bases, and the junction held 3 bases outside the gene matches. The length of the CDR3 is 14 residues. Germline lookup yields CDR1 MNHNS and CDR2 SASEGT. For the CDR3, the DNA is TGTGCCAGCAGTGAGGGCAGGGGGAATTCACCCCTCCACTTT. As protein: CASSEGRGNSPLHF.

The V and J genes are TRBV6-2 or TRBV6-3 and TRBJ1-2, with D unclear. The length of the CDR3 is 18 residues. Germline CDR1 reads MNHEY; CDR2 reads SVGEGT. Trimming stripped 2 bases from V and 0 bases from J, with 19 bases between. Written as DNA, the CDR3 is TGTGCCAGCAGTTACGGAGCGGCTTCGGCCGGCACTAACTATGGCTACACCTTC. Protein sequence: CASSYGAASAGTNYGYTF.

The chain has TRBV7-9 and TRBJ1-1; D possibly corresponds to TRBD1 (6 bases). The CDR3 spans 13 residues. V was clipped by 5 bases and J by 5 bases, with 12 bases between them. The germline gives CDR1 SEHNR, CDR2 FQNEAQ (reference sequence). CDR3 DNA: TGTGCCAGCAGCGAACAGGGTTGGACTGAAGCTTTCTTT. It is translated as CASSEQGWTEAFF.

This rearrangement joins TRBV6-4 to TRBJ2-1; D ambiguous. This CDR3 region has 12 residues. V was cut by 0 bases and J by 7 bases, with 4 bases left in between. CDR1 is MRHNA and CDR2 is SNTAGT in the germline V gene. This CDR3 reads CASSDSVNEQFF. The DNA for the CDR3 is TGTGCCAGCAGTGACTCCGTTAATGAGCAGTTCTTC.

The CDR3 reads CASSYSAPNTEAFF. In DNA, the CDR3 is TGTGCCAGCAGTTACTCGGCTCCGAACACTGAAGCTTTCTTT. The chain employs TRBV6-6 and TRBJ1-1; no clear D. This CDR3 spans 14 amino acids. V shed 0 bases and J shed 1 base, with 6 bases lying between them. From germline, CDR1 is MNHNY and CDR2 SVGAGI (reference sequence).

This rearrangement joins TRBV30 to TRBJ1-6; 7 bases are shared with TRBD1. This CDR3 is built from 14 residues. Germline CDR1 and CDR2: GTSNPN and SVGIG (reference sequence). Germline trimming cut 2 bases from V and 5 bases from J; bases unmatched to any gene: 3. The DNA for the CDR3 is TGTGCCTGGAGTACCGGGACAGATAATTCACCCCTCCACTTT. Residues: CAWSTGTDNSPLHF.

This chain joins TRBV7-8 and TRBJ2-3, with D possibly TRBD2 on 6 matching bases. The germline V and J ends were trimmed by 3 bases and 0 bases, with 16 bases remaining between them. This CDR3 contains 17 residues. From germline, CDR1 is SGHVS and CDR2 FQNEAQ. CDR3 loop: CASSLMAGRKSTDTQYF. The CDR3 DNA follows: TGTGCCAGCAGCTTGATGGCCGGGAGAAAGAGCACAGATACGCAGTATTTT.

For the CDR3, the DNA is TGTGCTAGTGGTTTGGTAACACCCGGGACGGGAAGGGGATACGAGCAGTACTTC. Translating it yields CASGLVTPGTGRGYEQYF. The chain combines TRBV12-5 with TRBJ2-7; D may match TRBD1 or TRBD2 (5 bases each). V was pared by 0 bases and J by 4 bases, with 22 bases between. In germline, CDR1 is LGHNT, CDR2 FRNRAP. This CDR3 has 18 amino acids.

This clone was detected only once. The chain carries TRBV7-8 and TRBJ1-1; unclear D gene. With 2 bases removed from V and 4 bases from J, the gap between germline ends came to 14 bases. Per the germline V gene, CDR1 is SGHVS and CDR2 is FQNEAQ. This CDR3 has 15 amino acids. CDR3 coding DNA: TGTGCCAGCAGCTTAATCTTCGGGGAGGGCACTGAAGCTTTCTTT. Translation gives CASSLIFGEGTEAFF.

The V and J genes are TRBV11-3 and TRBJ2-3; the D is unclear. Germline V gene lookup returns CDR1 SGHNT and CDR2 YENEEA. This CDR3 comprises 16 residues. V was pared by 1 base and J by 0 bases, with 11 bases between. CDR3 DNA sequence: TGTGCCAGCAGCTTAGGAGGCGAACTAAGCACAGATACGCAGTATTTT. Protein product: CASSLGGELSTDTQYF.

The J gene is TRBJ2-3, the V gene TRBV7-3; TRBD2 aligns across 10 bases. In germline, CDR1 is SGHTA, CDR2 FQGTGA. The V gene end was trimmed by 5 bases and the J gene end by 11 bases; junction bases not matched to a gene: 7. This CDR3 is built from 13 residues. As DNA, the CDR3 is TGTGCCAGCAGCCCGAACCCTAGCGGGAGGCAGTATTTT. Its protein product is CASSPNPSGRQYF.

The gene calls are TRBV5-1 and TRBJ2-3; a possible D gene is TRBD2 (6 bases). This CDR3 comprises 15 residues. Germline V gives CDR1 SGHRS, CDR2 YFSETQ. Trimming removed 6 bases from V and 2 bases from J, with 16 bases in between. The CDR3 spells CASNRWRGDTDTQYF. CDR3 nucleotide sequence: TGCGCCAGCAACCGATGGCGGGGAGACACAGATACGCAGTATTTT. The full variable domain, with the rest looked up from reference TRBV5-1 and TRBJ2-3, is KAGVTQTPRYLIKTRGQQVTLSCSPISGHRSVSWYQQTPGQGLQFLFEYFSETQRNKGNFPGRFSGRQFSNSRSEMNVSTLELGDSALYLCASNRWRGDTDTQYFGPGTRLTVL.

The gene calls are TRBV27 and TRBJ1-4; D ambiguous. V lost 5 bases to trimming and J lost 0 bases, with 10 bases between them. The CDR3 spans 15 residues. Germline loops: CDR1 MNHEY, CDR2 SMNVEV (reference sequence). Written as DNA, the CDR3 is TGTGCCAGCAGTCCGAGAATTGCAACTAATGAAAAACTGTTTTTT. This gives the protein CASSPRIATNEKLFF.

The chain employs TRBV7-3 and TRBJ2-2, with D tentatively TRBD1 or TRBD2 (6 bases each). V lost 3 bases and J lost 2, with 16 bases in between. CDR3 length: 17 amino acids. From germline, CDR1 is SGHTA and CDR2 FQGTGA. The CDR3 region has the DNA TGTGCCAGCAGCTTGGTGTTGGGGGGCGTTAACACCGGGGAGCTGTTTTTT. Translated: CASSLVLGGVNTGELFF.

The V gene is TRBV12-5, the J gene TRBJ2-2; no firm D call. V was cut by 6 bases and J by 4 bases, with 15 bases left in between. Germline loops: CDR1 LGHNT, CDR2 FRNRAP. This CDR3 has 15 residues. The CDR3 DNA reads TGTGCTAGTGGCGAGCTCACTGGTGGCACCGGGGAGCTGTTTTTT. Protein sequence: CASGELTGGTGELFF.